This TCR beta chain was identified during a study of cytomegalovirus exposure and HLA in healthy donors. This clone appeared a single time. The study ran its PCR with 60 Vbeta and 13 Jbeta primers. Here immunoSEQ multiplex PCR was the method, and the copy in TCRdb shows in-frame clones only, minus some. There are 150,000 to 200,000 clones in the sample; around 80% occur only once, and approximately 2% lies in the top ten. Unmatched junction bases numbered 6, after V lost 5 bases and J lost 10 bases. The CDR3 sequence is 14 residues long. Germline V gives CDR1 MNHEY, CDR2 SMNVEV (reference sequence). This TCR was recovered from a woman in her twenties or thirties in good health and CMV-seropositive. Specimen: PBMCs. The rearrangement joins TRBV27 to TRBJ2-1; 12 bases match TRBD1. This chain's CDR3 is CASSQGTGGREQFF. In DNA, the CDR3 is TGTGCCAGCAGTCAAGGGACAGGGGGCAGAGAGCAGTTCTTC.